Listed below are T cell receptor beta chains from one sample, sequenced in a study of T cell changes during pregnancy in multiple sclerosis. Data came from immunoSEQ multiplex PCR; TCRdb stores just in-frame clones and leaves some out. The sample includes about 50,000 clones, around nine tenths of them seen just once. The sample consisted of CD4+ T cells from peripheral blood mononuclear cells, taken after pregnancy. Receptor source: a female donor with multiple sclerosis, enrolled in a pregnancy study. The CDR3 runs from the conserved cysteine through the conserved F or W. A D gene is named only where the DNA matches it firmly. Clone size, where shown, is once, few, many, or a class for clones that have expanded.

D gene	J gene	V gene	clone size	CDR3 protein	CDR3 DNA
TRBD2	TRBJ2-1	TRBV18	once	CASSPPISGRAYSEQFF	TGTGCCAGCTCACCACCGATTAGCGGGAGGGCCTACAGTGAGCAGTTCTTC
-	TRBJ2-2	TRBV5-6	few	CASSLYRGLNTGELFF	TGTGCCAGCAGCTTATACCGGGGTCTTAACACCGGGGAGCTGTTTTTT
TRBD2	TRBJ2-7	TRBV7-6	few	CASSLMETSGYEQYF	TGTGCCAGCAGCTTAATGGAAACTAGCGGATACGAGCAGTACTTC
TRBD2	TRBJ2-5	TRBV5-1	once	CASSFTSGGLETQYF	TGCGCCAGCAGCTTTACTAGCGGGGGCCTGGAGACCCAGTACTTC
TRBD2	TRBJ2-1	TRBV7-6	-	CASSSYSGRAYNEQFF	TGTGCCAGCAGCTCCTATAGCGGGAGGGCCTACAATGAGCAGTTCTTC
-	TRBJ1-1	TRBV5-1	-	CASSLVSDTEAFF	TGCGCCAGCAGCTTGGTGTCTGACACTGAAGCTTTCTTT
TRBD2	TRBJ2-5	TRBV5-4	-	CASSLPSLAGGETQYF	TGTGCCAGCAGCTTACCCAGCCTAGCGGGAGGGGAGACCCAGTACTTC
-	TRBJ1-1	TRBV2	-	CASKWGDTEAFF	TGTGCCAGCAAATGGGGGGACACTGAAGCTTTCTTT
-	TRBJ2-7	TRBV4-1	-	CASSQKLDSEGTYEQYF	TGCGCCAGCAGCCAAAAGTTGGACAGCGAGGGAACCTACGAGCAGTACTTC
TRBD1	TRBJ1-5	TRBV7-9	-	CASRHPLQGVYQPQHF	TGTGCCAGCAGGCATCCATTACAGGGGGTTTATCAGCCCCAGCATTTT
-	TRBJ2-3	TRBV14	-	CASSQELSYGKYF	TGTGCCAGCAGCCAAGAACTATCCTACGGCAAGTATTTT
-	TRBJ2-1	TRBV5-6	-	CASSPRTGWNEQFF	TGTGCCAGCAGCCCGAGAACAGGGTGGAATGAGCAGTTCTTC
-	TRBJ2-2	TRBV27	once	CASSRVDTGELFF	TGTGCCAGCAGCCGGGTCGACACCGGGGAGCTGTTTTTT
-	TRBJ2-3	TRBV4-1	-	CASSQVGLRWDTQYF	TGCGCCAGCAGCCAAGTGGGACTCCGCTGGGATACGCAGTATTTT
TRBD1	TRBJ1-1	TRBV7-6	-	CASSLELSRGQAFF	TGTGCCAGCAGCTTAGAACTCTCCAGGGGGCAAGCTTTCTTT
TRBD1	TRBJ1-2	TRBV18	-	CASSLGQNYGYTF	TGTGCCAGCTCACTGGGACAGAACTATGGCTACACCTTC
TRBD1	TRBJ1-4	TRBV6-6	-	CASSYGQGRGEKLFF	TGTGCCAGCAGTTACGGACAGGGTAGAGGGGAAAAACTGTTTTTT
-	TRBJ2-2	TRBV7-8	-	CASSLGRAGELFF	TGTGCCAGCAGCTTAGGCCGAGCGGGGGAGCTGTTTTTT
TRBD2	TRBJ2-1	TRBV5-6	-	CASSLSRTSGRKGNEQFF	TGTGCCAGCAGCTTATCCAGAACTAGCGGGAGAAAAGGGAATGAGCAGTTCTTC
TRBD1	TRBJ1-5	TRBV2	few	CASSELGGVSNQPQHF	TGTGCCAGCAGTGAACTAGGGGGCGTGAGCAATCAGCCCCAGCATTTT
-	TRBJ2-6	TRBV7-9	-	CASSSSGFGANVLTF	TGTGCCAGCAGCTCAAGCGGTTTTGGGGCCAACGTCCTGACTTTC
TRBD1	TRBJ1-2	TRBV28	-	CASSPGQFYGYTF	TGTGCCAGCAGTCCGGGACAGTTCTATGGCTACACCTTC
-	TRBJ2-2	TRBV7-3	-	CASSPRNTGELFF	TGTGCCAGCAGCCCCAGGAACACCGGGGAGCTGTTTTTT
-	TRBJ1-2	TRBV5-1	-	CASSLEQVNYGYTF	TGCGCCAGCAGCTTGGAACAGGTCAACTATGGCTACACCTTC
-	TRBJ1-4	TRBV18	-	CASSPTRGNEKLFF	TGTGCCAGCTCACCAACTCGCGGGAATGAAAAACTGTTTTTT
TRBD1	TRBJ2-7	TRBV7-9	-	CASSLKGQGARYEQYF	TGTGCCAGCAGCTTAAAAGGACAGGGGGCGAGGTACGAGCAGTACTTC
TRBD2	TRBJ2-1	TRBV4-3	-	CASSRLRTSGSPEQFF	TGCGCCAGCAGCCGGCTCAGGACTAGCGGGAGCCCTGAGCAGTTCTTC
TRBD2	TRBJ2-5	TRBV4-1	few	CASSHAQTSTVVETQYF	TGCGCCAGCAGCCACGCCCAGACTAGCACGGTAGTAGAGACCCAGTACTTC
-	TRBJ1-2	TRBV28	-	CASSFINYGYTF	TGTGCCAGCAGTTTTATTAACTATGGCTACACCTTC
TRBD2	TRBJ2-4	TRBV2	-	CASSEGTSHFSNIQYF	TGTGCCAGCAGTGAAGGGACTAGTCATTTTAGCAACATTCAGTACTTC
-	TRBJ2-2	TRBV11-3	-	CASSIGGFYTGELFF	TGTGCCAGCAGCATCGGAGGGTTTTACACCGGGGAGCTGTTTTTT
TRBD2	TRBJ2-4	TRBV11-2	-	CASRGLTSGRILRNIQYF	TGTGCCAGCAGGGGGCTAACTAGCGGGAGAATCTTGAGAAACATTCAGTACTTC
TRBD1	TRBJ2-2	TRBV23-1	-	CASSQPGQGYSTGELFF	TGCGCCAGCAGTCAACCGGGACAGGGCTATTCGACCGGGGAGCTGTTTTTT
TRBD2	TRBJ2-3	TRBV19	-	CASSTTPGGAQYF	TGTGCCAGTAGTACGACCCCGGGGGGGGCGCAGTATTTT
-	TRBJ1-5	TRBV27	-	CASKPQGNNQPQHF	TGTGCCAGCAAGCCTCAGGGAAACAATCAGCCCCAGCATTTT
TRBD2	TRBJ2-7	TRBV4-2	-	CASSQEVGLAGSYEQYF	TGTGCCAGCAGCCAAGAGGTGGGACTAGCGGGTTCCTACGAGCAGTACTTC
TRBD1	TRBJ2-2	TRBV29-1	-	CSVGTGNGELFF	TGCAGCGTTGGGACAGGGAACGGGGAGCTGTTTTTT
TRBD1	TRBJ2-2	TRBV19	-	CASTTGDDTGELFF	TGTGCCAGTACTACAGGGGATGACACCGGGGAGCTGTTTTTT
-	TRBJ1-2	TRBV7-2	-	CASSLADRRGYTF	TGTGCCAGCAGCTTAGCGGATCGGAGGGGCTACACCTTC
TRBD2	TRBJ2-1	TRBV14	-	CASSGLAGVHGYNEQFF	TGTGCCAGCAGCGGACTAGCGGGAGTGCACGGCTACAATGAGCAGTTCTTC
TRBD2	TRBJ2-2	TRBV5-4	-	CASSLAGGAGELFF	TGTGCCAGCAGCTTGGCCGGGGGGGCCGGGGAGCTGTTTTTT
TRBD1	TRBJ1-2	TRBV11-2	-	CASSAFRIWDREDGYTF	TGTGCCAGCAGCGCCTTTCGGATTTGGGACAGGGAGGATGGCTACACCTTC
-	TRBJ2-5	TRBV23-1	-	CASSQCLHGSFQETQYF	TGCGCCAGCAGTCAATGTTTACACGGGTCGTTCCAAGAGACCCAGTACTTC